These 21 T cell receptor beta chains came from one sample sequenced in a study of T-cell reconstitution after alpha-beta-depleted transplantation in children. It was with unique molecular identifiers that the TCRbeta library was prepared. TCRdb analysed the PCR reads with MiXCR anew, one entry per CDR3 protein. The sample has hundreds of thousands of distinct CDR3 sequences, about 31% seen once; the top ten hold 2% to 2.5%. The input for sequencing was PBMCs from the stem cell graft donor, taken from the stem cell graft. Receptor source: a human donor who donated a stem cell graft to a child with aplastic anemia.

V is TRBV12-3 or TRBV12-4 and J is TRBJ1-3; D gene unclear. The CDR3 extends over 14 amino acids. V was trimmed by 6 bases and J by 0 bases, leaving 9 bases between them. CDR3 in amino acids: CASRRDGSGNTIYF. The CDR3 region has the DNA TGTGCCAGCAGGCGGGATGGCTCTGGAAACACCATATATTTT.

V usage is TRBV15 and J usage is TRBJ1-2; 9 nucleotides line up with TRBD1. Germline trimming cut 2 bases from V and 2 bases from J; bases unmatched to any gene: 6. This CDR3 is 16 amino acids long. Germline-derived CDR1 and CDR2 are LNHNV and YYDKDF (reference sequence). The CDR3 here is CATSRSPGQGNYGYTF. The CDR3 bases are TGTGCCACCAGCAGAAGCCCTGGACAGGGGAACTATGGCTACACCTTC.

The chain employs TRBV18 and TRBJ2-4; 7 nucleotides match TRBD1. The germline gives CDR1 KGHSH, CDR2 LQKENI. The CDR3 is made up of 11 amino acids. The trim removed 3 bases at V and 13 bases at J, leaving 3 bases unmatched. The DNA of the CDR3 is TGTGCCAGCTCACCGGGACAGATACAGTACTTC. This gives the protein CASSPGQIQYF.

This clonotype was counted between two and nine times. The V gene is TRBV10-3, the J gene TRBJ1-6; 7 bases are shared with TRBD1. The CDR3 is made up of 15 amino acids. The germline V gene has CDR1 ENHRY and CDR2 SYGVKD. The junction had 8 bases not matched to a gene; V was cut back by 4 bases and J by 8 bases. CDR3 sequence (DNA): TGTGCCATCAGTGGCACCGGGACAGATTATTCACCCCTCCACTTT. Its translation: CAISGTGTDYSPLHF.

This chain uses TRBV5-1 with TRBJ2-6; the match to TRBD1 covers 9 bases. V lost 2 bases to trimming and J lost 4 bases; unmatched junction nucleotides: 7. Looked up from germline, CDR1 is SGHRS and CDR2 is YFSETQ. The CDR3 extends over 17 amino acids. CDR3 protein: CASSFTGGARGANVLTF. CDR3 bases: TGCGCCAGCAGCTTTACAGGGGGCGCGCGGGGGGCCAACGTCCTGACTTTC.

There are a few counts of this clonotype. J is TRBJ1-1 and V is TRBV7-2; 9 bases line up with TRBD1. Trimming removed 5 bases from V and 9 bases from J; junction bases left unmatched: 10. Germline CDR1 is SGHTA and CDR2 is FQGNSA. CDR3 length equals 14 residues. This chain's CDR3 is CASSPGQGLPKAFF. The CDR3 DNA sequence: TGTGCCAGCAGCCCAGGACAGGGGTTACCAAAAGCTTTCTTT.

The chain has TRBV7-2 and TRBJ2-3, with 10 bases that match TRBD2. Germline V gene lookup returns CDR1 SGHTA and CDR2 FQGNSA. The V and J ends lost 4 bases and 5 bases, in that order; junction bases with no gene match: 6. The CDR3 has 15 residues. The CDR3 reads CASSWASGSGDTQYF. The CDR3 nucleotides read TGTGCCAGCAGCTGGGCTAGCGGGAGTGGAGATACGCAGTATTTT.

This clonotype was detected only a few times. V usage is TRBV15 and J usage is TRBJ2-2; the D call may be TRBD1 or TRBD2 (5 bases each). Germline V gives CDR1 LNHNV, CDR2 YYDKDF (reference sequence). The length of the CDR3 is 16 residues. V shed 0 bases and J shed 6 bases, with 14 bases lying between them. The CDR3 region has the DNA TGTGCCACCAGCAGAGATGGGCAGGGACCCGCCGGGGAGCTGTTTTTT. Translating gives CATSRDGQGPAGELFF.

The V gene is TRBV9, the J gene TRBJ1-6; unclear D gene. The germline V gene encodes CDR1 SGDLS and CDR2 YYNGEE. This CDR3 has 14 amino acids. Trimming left V 0 bases short and J 6 bases short, with 7 bases between. This chain's CDR3 is CASSVEYSNSPLHF. DNA of the CDR3: TGTGCCAGCAGCGTAGAGTACAGTAATTCACCCCTCCACTTT. The entire variable domain, with the rest obtained from reference TRBV9 and TRBJ1-6, is as follows: DSGVTQTPKHLITATGQRVTLRCSPRSGDLSVYWYQQSLDQGLQFLIQYYNGEERAKGNILERFSAQQFPDLHSELNLSSLELGDSALYFCASSVEYSNSPLHFGNGTRLTVT.

This clonotype has only a few counts. The chain uses TRBV7-9 and TRBJ2-7; D call uncertain. The CDR3 covers 13 residues. Trimming left V 1 base short and J 2 bases short, with 6 bases between. Germline values: CDR1 SEHNR, CDR2 FQNEAQ (reference sequence). CDR3 region: CASSLDYTYEQYF. CDR3 bases: TGTGCCAGCAGCTTAGACTATACCTACGAGCAGTACTTC. Full variable domain (remainder filled in from reference TRBV7-9 and TRBJ2-7): DTGVSQNPRHKITKRGQNVTFRCDPISEHNRLYWYRQTLGQGPEFLTYFQNEAQLEKSRLLSDRFSAERPKGSFSTLEIQRTEQGDSAMYLCASSLDYTYEQYFGPGTRLTVT.

This clonotype came up a few times. This sequence joins TRBV19 and TRBJ1-5, with 8 positions matching TRBD1. The J segment lost 5 bases and the V segment lost 5 bases, leaving 2 bases of the junction unmatched. Looked up from germline, CDR1 is LNHDA and CDR2 is SQIVND (reference sequence). This CDR3 has 13 residues. The CDR3 is CASSPRGHQPQHF. The DNA for the CDR3 is TGTGCCAGTAGTCCCAGGGGGCATCAGCCCCAGCATTTT.

This sequence joins TRBV5-1 and TRBJ2-2; D is possibly TRBD2 (7 bases). CDR1 is SGHRS and CDR2 is YFSETQ in the germline V gene. This CDR3 has 16 amino acids. The V end lost 0 bases, the J end lost 4 bases, and 13 bases lay between the germline ends. CDR3 region: CASSLAGGLGTGELFF. CDR3 sequence (DNA): TGCGCCAGCAGCTTGGCGGGGGGCCTTGGCACCGGGGAGCTGTTTTTT.

CDR3 sequence (DNA): TGCAGTGCTGCCAGCGGTCTCTCCTACAATGAGCAGTTCTTC. Encoded protein: CSAASGLSYNEQFF. The V gene is TRBV20-1, the J gene TRBJ2-1, with D tentatively TRBD2 (5 bases). V shed 5 bases and J shed 0 bases, with 11 bases lying between them. Germline lookup yields CDR1 DFQATT and CDR2 SNEGSKA (reference sequence). CDR3 length: 14 residues.

CDR3: CATSFQERVYEQYF. The CDR3 nucleotides read TGTGCCACCAGCTTCCAAGAACGGGTCTACGAGCAGTACTTC. The chain uses TRBV15 and TRBJ2-7; D not resolved. Germline V gene data show CDR1 as LNHNV and CDR2 as YYDKDF (reference sequence). CDR3 length: 14 amino acids. The V gene lost 5 bases and the J gene lost 3 bases, with 14 bases spanning the gap. The full variable domain, completed using reference TRBV15 and TRBJ2-7, is DAMVIQNPRYQVTQFGKPVTLSCSQTLNHNVMYWYQQKSSQAPKLLFHYYDKDFNNEADTPDNFQSRRPNTSFCFLDIRSPGLGDTAMYLCATSFQERVYEQYFGPGTRLTVT.

This sequence joins TRBV20-1 and TRBJ2-7; TRBD2 matches 8 bases. Losses at the gene ends were 5 bases for V and 3 bases for J; bases not matched to a gene: 9. The CDR3 has 14 amino acids. CDR1 is DFQATT, CDR2 SNEGSKA, per germline (reference sequence). This chain's CDR3 is CSAADLAGNYEQYF. CDR3 coding DNA: TGCAGTGCTGCCGATCTAGCGGGCAACTACGAGCAGTACTTC.

The sample holds a few counts of this clonotype. This chain uses TRBV20-1 with TRBJ2-1; 14 nucleotides align to TRBD2. The J segment lost 8 bases and the V segment lost 0 bases, leaving 9 bases of the junction unmatched. This CDR3 comprises 17 residues. Germline lookup yields CDR1 DFQATT and CDR2 SNEGSKA (reference sequence). The chain's CDR3 is CSARDSQTSGRVYEQFF. For the CDR3, the DNA is TGCAGTGCTAGAGATTCGCAGACTAGCGGGAGGGTCTATGAGCAGTTCTTC.

This clonotype has more than one count but fewer than ten. V usage is TRBV6-5 and J usage is TRBJ1-1; weak D call: TRBD1 (5 bases). The CDR3 is made up of 16 amino acids. Germline CDR1 reads MNHEY; CDR2 reads SVGAGI. Trimming took 0 bases from V and 4 from J, leaving 15 bases between them. The CDR3 DNA follows: TGTGCCAGCAGTTACTCGCGGGGTAAGGGGAGCACTGAAGCTTTCTTT. Its translation is CASSYSRGKGSTEAFF.

The rearrangement uses TRBV10-3 and TRBJ1-3, with no clear D. The CDR3 covers 16 residues. CDR1 and CDR2 from the germline V gene are ENHRY and SYGVKD. V was pared by 2 bases and J by 0 bases, with 11 bases between. In nucleotides, the CDR3 is TGTGCCATCAGTGAGAGACACCGTAACTCTGGAAACACCATATATTTT. Amino acid sequence: CAISERHRNSGNTIYF.

The rearrangement links TRBV12-3 or TRBV12-4 to TRBJ2-7, with D perhaps matching TRBD1 or TRBD2 (5 bases each). With 5 bases removed from V and 4 bases from J, the gap between germline ends came to 18 bases. The length of the CDR3 is 15 residues. CDR3 nucleotides: TGTGCCAGCAGTCCTCAACCGGGACGAATATACGAGCAGTACGTC. Its protein product is CASSPQPGRIYEQYV.

The rearrangement uses TRBV20-1 and TRBJ1-3; no clear D. Germline V CDR1 and CDR2: DFQATT, SNEGSKA (reference sequence). V shed 2 bases and J shed 4 bases, with 6 bases lying between them. CDR3 size: 12 residues. In DNA form, the CDR3 reads TGCAGTGCTAGAAGCCAGGGAAACACCATATATTTT. It encodes CSARSQGNTIYF.

This clonotype was counted a few times. The chain combines TRBV7-2 with TRBJ2-1, with unresolved D. The germline V gene has CDR1 SGHTA and CDR2 FQGNSA. The V and J ends lost 5 bases and 6 bases respectively, with 11 bases between them. The CDR3 extends over 13 amino acids. CDR3 nucleotide sequence: TGTGCCAGCAGCACGATTCTTGGCAATGAGCAGTTCTTC. Amino acid sequence: CASSTILGNEQFF.